This TCR beta chain was observed in a study of shared clonotypes between healthy human individuals. General study results and limits: There were few donors, and this limited the genetic and exposure-history diversity represented.

CDR3 size: 17 residues. V lost 3 bases to trimming and J lost 3 bases; unmatched junction nucleotides: 8. The germline V gene encodes CDR1 SGHAT and CDR2 FQNNGV. Only in-frame clones appear in the TCRdb table, and some are missing; sequencing was by immunoSEQ multiplex PCR. The repertoire holds about 1 million clones, with around 74% as singletons. As for this clone: The target antigen is unknown.

Sequenced: memory CD4+ T cells sorted from blood. Subset specified: CD45RA-negative fraction. The chain couples TRBV11-2 to TRBJ2-1, with TRBD2 identical over 10 bases. The receptor comes from a man between 18 and 35 years old in good health. CDR3 sequence reads: CASSFALTSGVYNEQFF. In DNA, the CDR3 is TGTGCCAGCAGCTTCGCCCTCACTAGCGGGGTCTACAATGAGCAGTTCTTC.